Each of the 27 T cell receptor beta chains below was sequenced from the same sample in a study of esophageal squamous cell carcinoma under preoperative chemotherapy (dated by TCRdb to between 2018 and 2020). Read against the paper, the sample's time point label means: after preoperative PTX-NDP chemotherapy. Libraries were constructed by PCR. Sequencing was carried out with a HiSeq X Ten. TCRdb trimmed the raw reads at Q25, called clones with MiXCR and kept productive beta chains. Duplicate CDR3 protein sequences are folded into a single record with the most common DNA and genes. The sample includes fewer than 20,000 distinct CDR3 sequences, with about 45% observed a single time. The ten largest clonotypes hold 25% to 35% of the sample. Sampling was conducted from a patient given preoperative chemotherapy. These receptors originate from a human donor with esophageal squamous cell carcinoma. The donor label of this sample is uncertain.

This chain joins TRBV7-7 and TRBJ2-5; 7 bases agree with TRBD2. Trimming cost V 0 bases and J 1 base; bases outside gene matches: 2. The germline V gene has CDR1 SSHAT and CDR2 FNYEAQ (reference sequence). The CDR3 length is 15 residues. The chain's CDR3 is CASSLAGGTQETQYF. The CDR3 coding sequence is TGTGCCAGCAGCTTAGCGGGGGGGACCCAAGAGACCCAGTACTTC.

At least ten counts were recorded for this clonotype. The V gene is TRBV6-5, the J gene TRBJ1-5; D is perhaps TRBD1 (5 bases). The CDR3 spans 14 residues. Per germline, CDR1 MNHEY and CDR2 SVGAGI. The V end lost 0 bases, the J end lost 2 bases, and 5 bases lay between the germline ends. In nucleotides, the CDR3 is TGTGCCAGCAGTTACTCGACAGGCAATCAGCCCCAGCATTTT. Amino acids: CASSYSTGNQPQHF.

This clonotype has only a few counts. V and J are TRBV6-1 and TRBJ2-5; 13 bases align to TRBD2. With the DNA end fitting TRBJ2-1 better, the J assignment may be wrong. The CDR3 covers 15 residues. CDR1 is MNHNS and CDR2 is SASEGT in the germline V gene. This CDR3 reads CASRPWTSGSDEQFF. CDR3 nucleotide sequence: TGTGCCAGCAGACCCTGGACTAGCGGGAGCGATGAGCAGTTCTTC.

The chain combines TRBV7-3 with TRBJ2-2; 7 nucleotides agree with TRBD1. The germline V gene has CDR1 SGHTA and CDR2 FQGTGA. The V segment lost 6 bases and the J segment 2 bases; nucleotides outside the gene matches: 6. The CDR3 totals 15 residues. Here the CDR3 reads CASSYRDSNTGELFF. Written as DNA, the CDR3 is TGTGCCAGCAGTTACCGGGACAGCAACACCGGGGAGCTGTTTTTT. Supplemented by reference TRBV7-3 and TRBJ2-2, the full variable domain reads GAGVSQTPSNKVTEKGKYVELRCDPISGHTALYWYRQSLGQGPEFLIYFQGTGAADDSGLPNDRFFAVRPEGSVSTLKIQRTERGDSAVYLCASSYRDSNTGELFFGEGSRLTVL.

Comments on this clonotype: At one end the junction does not follow the germline gene, possibly because of a read error. The chain employs TRBV6-1 and TRBJ2-3; D is undetermined. CDR3 length: 14 amino acids. CDR1 and CDR2 from the germline V gene are MNHNS and SASEGT. The CDR3 DNA is TGCGTCGGCAGCCAGGCTGTGAACACAGATACGCAGTTTTTT. It codes for CVGSQAVNTDTQFF.

This clonotype was seen repeatedly, ten times or more. This may arise from a read error, as a much more abundant clone is one base away. This chain uses TRBV7-3 with TRBJ2-1, with D possibly TRBD2 on 6 matching bases. Trimming cost V 4 bases and J 13 bases, with 20 bases left between them. The CDR3 is 14 amino acids. Germline CDR1 and CDR2: SGHTA and FQGTGA. CDR3 residues: CASSSGGTQETQFF. CDR3 nucleotides: TGTGCCAGCAGCTCTGGGGGGACCCAAGAGACCCAGTTCTTC.

This clonotype is labeled as medium-sized (0.01 to 0.1%). The CDR3 reads CASSPAPSYEQYF. Written as DNA, the CDR3 is TGTGCCAGCAGTCCCGCTCCTTCCTACGAGCAGTACTTC. The chain has TRBV12-3 or TRBV12-4 and TRBJ2-7; D gene unclear. The CDR3 extends over 13 amino acids. Trimming cost V 5 bases and J 1 base, with 9 bases left between them.

This chain links TRBV7-2 with TRBJ2-3; 9 positions match TRBD2. Germline loops: CDR1 SGHTA, CDR2 FQGNSA. The CDR3 contains 14 residues. The CDR3 sequence is CAGSGGLAGDTQYF. Here the CDR3 DNA reads TGTGCGGGCAGCGGGGGGCTAGCAGGGGATACGCAGTATTTT. Drawing the rest from reference TRBV7-2 and TRBJ2-3, the complete variable domain is GAGVSQSPSNKVTEKGKDVELRCDPISGHTALYWYRQSLGQGLEFLIYFQGNSAPDKSGLPSDRFSAERTGGSVSTLTIQRTQQEDSAVYLCAGSGGLAGDTQYFGPGTRLTVL.

The chain employs TRBV7-2 and TRBJ2-1; 7 nucleotides line up with TRBD1. V lost 4 bases and J lost 7; bases outside the gene matches: 4. Germline CDR1 is SGHTA and CDR2 is FQGNSA. This CDR3 has 13 residues. In DNA form, the CDR3 reads TGTGCCAGCAGCTCCTCACAGGGGAATGAGCAGTTCTTC. This codes for CASSSSQGNEQFF.

About this clonotype: A read error may explain this, as a much larger clone is one base away. The chain joins TRBV5-1 to TRBJ2-1; D might be TRBD2 (6 bases). The J call could be wrong; TRBJ2-7 is a better fit for the DNA end. This CDR3 is 14 amino acids long. Germline lookup yields CDR1 SGHRS and CDR2 YFSETQ. CDR3 in amino acids: CASSFRGTGDEQYF. CDR3 sequence (DNA): TGCGCCAGCAGCTTCCGCGGGACGGGGGATGAGCAGTACTTC.

Notes on this clonotype: The junction and the germline gene differ at one end; a read error may be behind it. J is TRBJ2-3 and V is TRBV7-2; weak D call: TRBD2 (5 bases). The CDR3 loop spans 15 amino acids. Germline lookup yields CDR1 SGHTA and CDR2 FQGNSA. DNA of the CDR3: TGTGCCAGCAGCTTAGGACATCCTAGCAAAGATACCCAGTATTTT. Its translation: CASSLGHPSKDTQYF.

With respect to this clonotype: Germline is not matched at one junction end, which may reflect a read error. This sequence joins TRBV7-2 and TRBJ2-3, with D uncertain. Germline-derived CDR1 and CDR2 are SGHTA and FQGNSA. The CDR3 length is 11 residues. In DNA, the CDR3 is TGTGCCAGCAGCACCCCAGATACCCAGTACTTT. Translated, it gives CASSTPDTQYF.

This clonotype was detected a few times. This chain uses TRBV11-2 with TRBJ1-1; D unresolved. Trimming stripped 3 bases from V and 4 bases from J, with 12 bases between. Germline V gene sequence: CDR1 SGHAT, CDR2 FQNNGV. The CDR3 is 14 residues long. CDR3 nucleotides: TGTGCCAGCAGCTTCACAGATGGGTCCACTGAAGCTTTCTTT. Protein sequence: CASSFTDGSTEAFF.

CDR3 nucleotide sequence: TGTGCCAGCAGTGTCAGTAGCGGGAGGGCCGGGGAGACCCAGTACTTC. Amino acid sequence: CASSVSSGRAGETQYF. The chain recombines TRBV6-1 with TRBJ2-3, with 11 bases aligning to TRBD2. Gene TRBJ2-5 matches the end of the DNA better, so the J call may be wrong. From germline, CDR1 is MNHNS and CDR2 SASEGT. The CDR3 consists of 16 residues.

There are a few counts of this clonotype. The chain links TRBV7-2 to TRBJ2-7; TRBD2 matches 9 bases. The CDR3 is 18 residues long. The V and J ends lost 0 bases and 3 bases, in that order; junction bases with no gene match: 12. Germline lookup yields CDR1 SGHTA and CDR2 FQGNSA. The CDR3 loop is CASSLAEYRLADNYEQYF. The CDR3 DNA reads TGTGCCAGCAGCTTAGCGGAGTATAGACTAGCGGATAACTACGAGCAGTACTTC.

This clonotype has ten or more counts. The chain is built from TRBV7-3 and TRBJ2-2; maybe TRBD1 (5 bases). Germline CDR1 is SGHTA and CDR2 is FQGTGA. V lost 5 bases, J lost 7 bases, and 14 bases lay in between. CDR3 size: 14 residues. Here the CDR3 DNA reads TGTGCCAGCAGCGAATATCAGGGCATCGGGGAGCTGTTTTTT. It specifies CASSEYQGIGELFF.

The rearrangement joins TRBV6-1 to TRBJ2-2, with D possibly being TRBD2 (5 bases). The V gene lost 8 bases and the J gene lost 16 bases, with 23 bases spanning the gap. Germline CDR1 and CDR2: MNHNS and SASEGT. There are 13 residues in the CDR3. DNA of the CDR3: TGTGCCAGCCGGAGTGGGAGCGCCGGGAAGCAGTTTTTT. It is translated as CASRSGSAGKQFF.

V is TRBV19 and J is TRBJ2-1; D may be TRBD2 (5 bases). The J call may be wrong; the DNA end is better matched by TRBJ2-5. The length of the CDR3 is 11 residues. Germline CDR1 is LNHDA and CDR2 is SQIVND (reference sequence). DNA of the CDR3: TGTGCCAGTAGTGAGGGAGAGACCCAGTACTTC. It encodes CASSEGETQYF.

V and J are TRBV7-8 and TRBJ2-5; D gene ambiguous. The CDR3 has 15 residues. Looked up from germline, CDR1 is SGHVS and CDR2 is FQNEAQ. V lost 9 bases, J lost 0 bases, and 17 bases lay in between. CDR3 residues: CARGFGGRDQETQYF. The CDR3 DNA reads TGTGCCAGGGGGTTCGGTGGCCGTGACCAAGAGACCCAGTACTTC.

This clonotype was found many times. The CDR3 DNA is TGTGCCAGCAGTTTGCGGGCAGGGGCTGTCGGAAGCACTGAAGCTTTCTTT. This sequence encodes CASSLRAGAVGSTEAFF. This chain connects TRBV12-3 or TRBV12-4 to TRBJ1-1; TRBD1 is a possible D gene (6 bases). This CDR3 has 17 amino acids. V was shortened by 3 bases and J by 4 bases, with 21 bases between the two germline ends.

Regarding this clonotype: The conserved final phenylalanine or tryptophan is absent from the CDR3, which likely points to a read error. It is unclear where the CDR3 begins or ends on the DNA, so no DNA is shown, and the CDR3 is as TCRdb lists it. This chain joins TRBV7-2 and TRBJ2-5. From germline, CDR1 is SGHTA and CDR2 FQGNSA. The CDR3 has 14 residues if both end residues are counted. The CDR3 here is CASSPTVGKKTWFS.

The table lists this clonotype with many counts. The gene calls are TRBV6-1 and TRBJ1-4; TRBD1 is a possible D gene (5 bases). The CDR3 has 16 amino acids. CDR1 and CDR2 from the germline V gene are MNHNS and SASEGT. V was trimmed by 4 bases and J by 8 bases, leaving 20 bases between them. The CDR3 bases are TGTGCCAGCAGTGGCAAGGGAGGGGAGGGGAGCGAAAAACTGTTTTTT. Translation: CASSGKGGEGSEKLFF.

A few counts support this clonotype. The gene calls are TRBV11-3 and TRBJ2-1; D possibly uses TRBD1 or TRBD2 (5 bases each). Gene TRBJ2-7 matches the end of the DNA better, so the J call may be wrong. The V gene's germline CDR1 is SGHNT and CDR2 YENEEA. The CDR3 contains 12 residues. CDR3 loop: CASSERGGEQYF. For the CDR3, the DNA is TGTGCCAGCAGCGAACGTGGGGGCGAGCAGTACTTC.

Points on this clonotype: A junction boundary mismatches the germline segment, possibly from a read error. V is TRBV10-2 and J is TRBJ2-3; maybe TRBD2 (5 bases). Looked up from germline, CDR1 is WSHSY and CDR2 is SAAADI. CDR3 size: 14 residues. In DNA, the CDR3 is TGCGCGAGCATAGGCGGGTGTAGCACAGAGACGCAGTATTTT. This encodes CASIGGCSTETQYF.

This clonotype occurred once. The chain joins TRBV25-1 to TRBJ2-5; 9 nucleotides match TRBD1. V lost 11 bases and J lost 11; bases outside the gene matches: 21. Germline loops: CDR1 MGHDK, CDR2 SYGVNS. The CDR3 consists of 15 residues. The CDR3 sequence: CAAGKRGQGNNEQYF. The CDR3 DNA is TGTGCCGCCGGAAAACGGGGACAGGGTAACAATGAGCAGTACTTC.

The J gene is TRBJ2-1, the V gene TRBV7-2, with TRBD1 matching 10 bases. After removal of 1 base from V and 15 bases from J, the junction contained 12 bases not matched to a gene. There are 15 residues in the CDR3. The germline CDR1 and CDR2 sequences are SGHTA and FQGNSA. In DNA form, the CDR3 reads TGTGCCAGCAGCTTAGTCCGGGACAGGGGCTCCGGATGGTTCTTC. Its translation: CASSLVRDRGSGWFF.

This clonotype was detected ten times or more. The chain links TRBV5-6 to TRBJ2-7; 7 bases agree with TRBD2. With V trimmed by 3 bases and J by 2 bases, 20 bases remained unmatched. Germline-derived CDR1 and CDR2 are SGHDT and YYEEEE. The CDR3 length is 19 residues. The CDR3 loop is CASSSPPKIFAGATYEQYF. The CDR3 bases are TGTGCCAGCAGCTCCCCCCCCAAAATTTTTGCGGGAGCGACCTACGAGCAGTACTTC.